This is a list of T cell receptor beta chains from one sample in a study of T cell repertoires in cytomegalovirus infection. Their recognized antigens are unknown. MiXCR, run by TCRdb on the reads, gives a single entry per CDR3 protein. The sample consists of roughly 350,000 distinct CDR3 sequences, about 35% of them appearing once. The source material was cultured PBMCs, sampled from culture after CMV antigen stimulation. The receptors were sampled from a human donor in good health (CMV status not recorded). Some clones in this sample may be carry-over from other donors' samples. Each CDR3 is given with its conserved first and last residue. D genes are given only for firm matches. Rows give clone size only sometimes, using once, few, many, or a class for an expanded clone.

cdr3_aa	cdr3_nt	j_call	d_call	v_call	clone_size
CASSYERSTGIPNQPQHF	TGTGCCAGCAGTTACGAGAGGTCAACGGGTATTCCCAATCAGCCCCAGCATTTT	TRBJ1-5	-	TRBV6-5	-
CASSLGGGGNNEQFF	TGTGCCAGCAGTTTAGGGGGTGGGGGGAATAATGAGCAGTTCTTC	TRBJ2-1	-	TRBV28	-
CASSQANMGLAGGNEQFF	TGCGCCAGCAGCCAAGCAAATATGGGACTAGCGGGAGGGAATGAGCAGTTCTTC	TRBJ2-1	TRBD2	TRBV4-1	-
CSVGGENYGYTF	TGCAGCGTTGGGGGGGAGAACTATGGCTACACCTTC	TRBJ1-2	-	TRBV29-1	many
CASSYPNRATDTQYF	TGTGCCAGCAGTTACCCTAACAGAGCCACAGATACGCAGTATTTT	TRBJ2-3	-	TRBV6-2/TRBV6-3	-
CASSPVGGGQGLVNEQFF	TGTGCCAGCAGCCCCGTAGGGGGGGGACAGGGGTTGGTGAATGAGCAGTTCTTC	TRBJ2-1	TRBD1	TRBV7-6	few
CASSLFYGDYGYTF	TGTGCCAGCAGTTTATTTTACGGGGACTATGGCTACACCTTC	TRBJ1-2	-	TRBV27	-
CASSNYQGNTEAFF	TGTGCCAGCTCAAACTATCAGGGGAACACTGAAGCTTTCTTT	TRBJ1-1	-	TRBV25-1	many
CASSFASDTEAFF	TGTGCCAGCAGCTTTGCTAGCGACACTGAAGCTTTCTTT	TRBJ1-1	-	TRBV7-2	-
CASSLVGLMSYEQFF	TGTGCCAGCAGCTTAGTAGGTCTAATGTCATATGAGCAGTTCTTC	TRBJ2-1	-	TRBV7-2	-
CASSSHGQATANYGYTF	TGTGCCAGCAGCTCCCATGGGCAGGCCACCGCTAACTATGGCTACACCTTC	TRBJ1-2	-	TRBV6-5	-
CASTRIRDEQFF	TGTGCCAGCACCCGCATAAGGGATGAGCAGTTCTTC	TRBJ2-1	-	TRBV7-2	-
CTSSSIRNLATDTQYF	TGTACCAGCAGCTCCATCCGTAACCTAGCCACAGATACGCAGTATTTT	TRBJ2-3	-	TRBV7-6	once
CSAGGGNEKLFF	TGCAGCGCAGGGGGGGGCAATGAAAAACTGTTTTTT	TRBJ1-4	TRBD1	TRBV29-1	-
CASSEALPAAPLHF	TGTGCCAGCAGTGAAGCGCTTCCGGCGGCACCCCTCCACTTT	TRBJ1-6	-	TRBV2	once
CASSQSTSQPQHF	TGTGCCAGCAGCCAATCCACCAGCCAGCCCCAGCATTTT	TRBJ1-5	-	TRBV3-1	-
CASSDGQSTPLHF	TGTGCCAGCAGTGACGGGCAGAGTACACCCCTCCACTTT	TRBJ1-6	-	TRBV6-6	few
CASSKSRDNYGYTF	TGTGCCAGCAGCAAAAGCAGAGATAACTATGGCTACACCTTC	TRBJ1-2	-	TRBV7-2	medium-sized
CASTRSKGFEEKLFF	TGTGCCAGCACCAGGTCGAAAGGGTTTGAGGAAAAACTGTTTTTT	TRBJ1-4	-	TRBV7-4	few
CASSPRGQGGTGELFF	TGTGCCAGCAGCCCGAGGGGACAGGGTGGAACCGGGGAGCTGTTTTTT	TRBJ2-2	TRBD1	TRBV5-1	-
CSVPKPGGLKDTQYF	TGCAGCGTCCCTAAGCCAGGGGGGCTAAAGGATACGCAGTATTTT	TRBJ2-3	-	TRBV29-1	few
CASSLDSLVLNEQFF	TGTGCCAGCAGCTTAGATTCACTAGTTTTGAATGAGCAGTTCTTC	TRBJ2-1	-	TRBV7-9	-
CASSFSDFSYNEQFF	TGTGCCAGCAGTTTTAGCGACTTCTCTTACAATGAGCAGTTCTTC	TRBJ2-1	-	TRBV28	-
CASSSGTSDYNEQFF	TGTGCCAGTAGTTCCGGGACTAGCGACTACAATGAGCAGTTCTTC	TRBJ2-1	TRBD2	TRBV19	few